This is a list of T cell receptor beta chains from one sample in a study of T cells in Graves' hyperthyroidism and ophthalmopathy. Each CDR3 protein gets one entry after TCRdb re-called the multiplex PCR reads with MiXCR. Counted here are about 740,000 distinct CDR3 sequences, less than 15% occurring once; the ten biggest clones make up roughly 10%. The material sequenced was blood. The origin of the receptors is a woman aged 18-29 years with Graves' hyperthyroidism. CDR3s include the opening cysteine and the closing phenylalanine or tryptophan. Each record gives: CDR3 protein, CDR3 DNA, V gene, clone size, D gene, J gene. D genes are given only for firm matches. Size is stated for part of the rows, as once, few or many counts, or as a class when the clone is expanded.

CDR3 protein: CASSYPGTGEGGRVQRTEAFF
CDR3 DNA: TGTGCCAGCAGTTACCCCGGGACAGGGGAAGGTGGTCGTGTGCAACGAACTGAAGCTTTCTTT
V gene: TRBV6-2/TRBV6-3
clone size: many
D gene: TRBD1
J gene: TRBJ1-1

CDR3 protein: CASSSFHRGEKKLFF
CDR3 DNA: TGTGCCAGTAGTTCGTTTCACAGGGGTGAAAAAAAACTGTTTTTT
V gene: TRBV6-4
clone size: .
D gene: TRBD1
J gene: TRBJ1-4

CDR3 protein: CASSLEEGGYTF
CDR3 DNA: TGTGCCAGCAGCTTGGAGGAGGGTGGCTACACCTTC
V gene: TRBV5-8
clone size: few
D gene: .
J gene: TRBJ1-2

CDR3 protein: CASSLGSIETQYF
CDR3 DNA: TGTGCCAGCAGTTTAGGCAGCATAGAGACCCAGTACTTC
V gene: TRBV12-3/TRBV12-4
clone size: few
D gene: .
J gene: TRBJ2-5

CDR3 protein: CASSSKPAGTAYNEQFF
CDR3 DNA: TGTGCCAGCAGCTCCAAGCCTGCCGGGACAGCTTACAATGAGCAGTTCTTC
V gene: TRBV7-2
clone size: many
D gene: TRBD1
J gene: TRBJ2-1

CDR3 protein: CASSFGQKQETQYF
CDR3 DNA: TGTGCCAGCAGTTTCGGGCAGAAACAAGAGACCCAGTACTTC
V gene: TRBV12-3/TRBV12-4
clone size: many
D gene: .
J gene: TRBJ2-5

CDR3 protein: CASSLGQGRFSYEQYF
CDR3 DNA: TGTGCCAGCAGCCTAGGGCAGGGTCGCTTCTCCTACGAGCAGTACTTC
V gene: TRBV11-1
clone size: many
D gene: .
J gene: TRBJ2-7

CDR3 protein: CATSRPRQEYSNQPQHF
CDR3 DNA: TGTGCCACCAGCAGACCTAGACAGGAATATAGCAATCAGCCCCAGCATTTT
V gene: TRBV15
clone size: .
D gene: .
J gene: TRBJ1-5

CDR3 protein: CSADSGSWADTQYF
CDR3 DNA: TGCAGTGCAGACAGCGGGAGTTGGGCAGATACGCAGTATTTT
V gene: TRBV20-1
clone size: .
D gene: TRBD2
J gene: TRBJ2-3

CDR3 protein: CASSPTGGGNEQFF
CDR3 DNA: TGTGCCAGCAGCCCTACGGGAGGAGGGAATGAGCAGTTCTTC
V gene: TRBV5-6
clone size: few
D gene: TRBD2
J gene: TRBJ2-1

CDR3 protein: CASSLVVGVETQYF
CDR3 DNA: TGCGCCAGCAGCTTGGTGGTAGGGGTGGAGACCCAGTACTTC
V gene: TRBV5-1
clone size: many
D gene: .
J gene: TRBJ2-5

CDR3 protein: CASSERGGAQAFYGYTF
CDR3 DNA: TGTGCCAGCAGTGAAAGAGGCGGGGCGCAGGCTTTCTATGGCTACACCTTC
V gene: TRBV2
clone size: many
D gene: .
J gene: TRBJ1-2

CDR3 protein: CASRPQGVGELFF
CDR3 DNA: TGCGCCAGCAGGCCACAGGGGGTCGGGGAGCTGTTTTTT
V gene: TRBV10-2
clone size: .
D gene: TRBD1
J gene: TRBJ2-2

CDR3 protein: CASSLVLGRTDTQYF
CDR3 DNA: TGTGCCAGCAGCTTAGTCCTGGGACGCACAGATACGCAGTATTTT
V gene: TRBV7-8
clone size: many
D gene: .
J gene: TRBJ2-3

CDR3 protein: CASRSTGGNGYTF
CDR3 DNA: TGTGCCAGCAGGTCGACGGGGGGCAATGGCTACACCTTC
V gene: TRBV3-1
clone size: many
D gene: .
J gene: TRBJ1-2

CDR3 protein: CASSISAGRQPQHF
CDR3 DNA: TGTGCCAGCAGCATCTCCGCCGGCCGTCAGCCCCAGCATTTT
V gene: TRBV28
clone size: many
D gene: .
J gene: TRBJ1-5

CDR3 protein: CASSKGLGGNSYNSPLHF
CDR3 DNA: TGTGCCAGCAGTAAGGGCCTCGGTGGAAACTCCTATAATTCACCCCTCCACTTT
V gene: TRBV7-3
clone size: many
D gene: .
J gene: TRBJ1-6

CDR3 protein: CASSSAGTGSSGANVLTF
CDR3 DNA: TGTGCCAGCAGCTCCGCCGGGACAGGTTCCTCTGGGGCCAACGTCCTGACTTTC
V gene: TRBV7-2
clone size: few
D gene: TRBD1
J gene: TRBJ2-6

CDR3 protein: CASRLDVSYNEQFF
CDR3 DNA: TGTGCCAGCAGATTGGATGTCTCCTACAATGAGCAGTTCTTC
V gene: TRBV7-9
clone size: few
D gene: .
J gene: TRBJ2-1

CDR3 protein: CASSSPQVSGANVLTF
CDR3 DNA: TGCGCCAGCAGCTCACCTCAGGTCTCTGGGGCCAACGTCCTGACTTTC
V gene: TRBV5-1
clone size: .
D gene: .
J gene: TRBJ2-6

CDR3 protein: CSVVGSGMNDYNEQFF
CDR3 DNA: TGCAGCGTTGTAGGTAGCGGGATGAATGACTACAATGAGCAGTTCTTC
V gene: TRBV29-1
clone size: .
D gene: TRBD2
J gene: TRBJ2-1

CDR3 protein: CANHWRAQETQYF
CDR3 DNA: TGTGCCAACCATTGGAGAGCTCAAGAGACCCAGTACTTC
V gene: TRBV6-2/TRBV6-3
clone size: many
D gene: .
J gene: TRBJ2-5

CDR3 protein: CASSEAPGSQYF
CDR3 DNA: TGTGCCAGCAGTGAAGCGCCGGGCTCGCAGTACTTC
V gene: TRBV2
clone size: many
D gene: .
J gene: TRBJ2-7

CDR3 protein: CASTSGRKGYTF
CDR3 DNA: TGTGCCAGCACAAGCGGGCGCAAAGGCTACACCTTC
V gene: TRBV6-1
clone size: few
D gene: .
J gene: TRBJ1-2

CDR3 protein: CAWIGRLYEQYF
CDR3 DNA: TGTGCCTGGATCGGTCGCCTTTACGAGCAGTACTTC
V gene: TRBV30
clone size: many
D gene: .
J gene: TRBJ2-7

CDR3 protein: CSVDFRRSYNSPLHF
CDR3 DNA: TGCAGCGTTGACTTTAGACGCTCCTATAATTCACCCCTCCACTTT
V gene: TRBV29-1
clone size: .
D gene: .
J gene: TRBJ1-6

CDR3 protein: CSVAESTYEQYF
CDR3 DNA: TGCAGCGTTGCTGAATCCACCTACGAGCAGTACTTC
V gene: TRBV29-1
clone size: .
D gene: .
J gene: TRBJ2-7

CDR3 protein: CASSSTYEKLFF
CDR3 DNA: TGTGCCAGCAGTTCGACGTATGAAAAACTGTTTTTT
V gene: TRBV28
clone size: few
D gene: .
J gene: TRBJ1-4

CDR3 protein: CASRPGGGSKKLFF
CDR3 DNA: TGTGCCAGCAGGCCCGGTGGGGGATCCAAAAAACTGTTTTTT
V gene: TRBV27
clone size: .
D gene: .
J gene: TRBJ1-4

CDR3 protein: CAWKEARGLAGYSADTQYF
CDR3 DNA: TGTGCCTGGAAGGAGGCGCGAGGACTAGCGGGATATAGCGCAGATACGCAGTATTTT
V gene: TRBV30
clone size: many
D gene: TRBD2
J gene: TRBJ2-3

CDR3 protein: CASSPQRASLGEQFF
CDR3 DNA: TGTGCCAGCAGCCCTCAGCGGGCCTCCTTAGGAGAGCAGTTCTTC
V gene: TRBV7-3
clone size: few
D gene: .
J gene: TRBJ2-1

CDR3 protein: CATSDSGAGELFF
CDR3 DNA: TGTGCCACCAGTGATTCGGGAGCCGGGGAGCTGTTTTTT
V gene: TRBV24-1
clone size: .
D gene: .
J gene: TRBJ2-2

CDR3 protein: CASSFETRMLLSTDTQYF
CDR3 DNA: TGTGCCAGCAGCTTCGAGACTAGGATGCTCCTAAGCACAGATACGCAGTATTTT
V gene: TRBV7-6
clone size: many
D gene: .
J gene: TRBJ2-3

CDR3 protein: CASSYMTPSEGQLYGYTF
CDR3 DNA: TGTGCCAGCAGTTACATGACTCCATCCGAGGGACAGTTATATGGCTACACCTTC
V gene: TRBV6-2/TRBV6-3
clone size: many
D gene: TRBD1
J gene: TRBJ1-2

CDR3 protein: CSAEGGKYYNEQFF
CDR3 DNA: TGCAGCGCCGAGGGGGGGAAATACTACAATGAGCAGTTCTTC
V gene: TRBV29-1
clone size: .
D gene: .
J gene: TRBJ2-1

CDR3 protein: CSARETRAGYSGYTF
CDR3 DNA: TGCAGTGCTAGAGAAACAAGGGCCGGTTATAGTGGCTACACCTTC
V gene: TRBV20-1
clone size: .
D gene: .
J gene: TRBJ1-2

CDR3 protein: CASSQERGSSYNSPLHF
CDR3 DNA: TGTGCCAGCAGCCAAGAAAGGGGAAGCTCCTATAATTCACCCCTCCACTTT
V gene: TRBV4-2
clone size: .
D gene: .
J gene: TRBJ1-6

CDR3 protein: CASSDRRPGLVPYEQYF
CDR3 DNA: TGTGCCAGCAGCGACCGACGCCCGGGACTAGTACCCTACGAGCAGTACTTC
V gene: TRBV11-3
clone size: many
D gene: TRBD2
J gene: TRBJ2-7

CDR3 protein: CASSRPAQKIYGYTF
CDR3 DNA: TGTGCCAGCAGTCGACCCGCACAGAAAATCTATGGCTACACCTTC
V gene: TRBV6-2/TRBV6-3
clone size: .
D gene: .
J gene: TRBJ1-2

CDR3 protein: CASSQSPTSPGGPTYEQYF
CDR3 DNA: TGTGCCAGCAGCCAGTCCCCGACTAGCCCTGGGGGTCCAACCTACGAGCAGTACTTC
V gene: TRBV4-2
clone size: .
D gene: TRBD2
J gene: TRBJ2-7

CDR3 protein: CASSPHSQETQYF
CDR3 DNA: TGTGCCAGCTCACCACACAGCCAAGAGACCCAGTACTTC
V gene: TRBV18
clone size: many
D gene: .
J gene: TRBJ2-5

CDR3 protein: CASSSPPPGTGRSIPYNEQFF
CDR3 DNA: TGTGCCAGCAGCTCACCCCCTCCCGGGACAGGGAGAAGCATTCCCTACAATGAGCAGTTCTTC
V gene: TRBV11-1
clone size: .
D gene: TRBD1
J gene: TRBJ2-1

CDR3 protein: CAISESAGSYTDTQYF
CDR3 DNA: TGTGCCATCAGTGAATCGGCGGGAAGCTACACAGATACGCAGTATTTT
V gene: TRBV10-3
clone size: .
D gene: .
J gene: TRBJ2-3

CDR3 protein: CASTPLAYEQYF
CDR3 DNA: TGTGCCAGCACCCCCTTGGCTTACGAGCAGTACTTC
V gene: TRBV7-9
clone size: .
D gene: .
J gene: TRBJ2-7

CDR3 protein: CASSYSSGYSNTEAFF
CDR3 DNA: TGTGCCAGCAGTTACTCTTCAGGGTACTCGAACACTGAAGCTTTCTTT
V gene: TRBV6-5
clone size: .
D gene: .
J gene: TRBJ1-1

CDR3 protein: CASSPPQRRLEQYF
CDR3 DNA: TGTGCCAGCTCACCACCTCAGCGACGCCTGGAGCAGTACTTC
V gene: TRBV18
clone size: few
D gene: .
J gene: TRBJ2-7

CDR3 protein: CASSLALRRLAGGSYNEQFF
CDR3 DNA: TGTGCCAGCAGTTTAGCGTTAAGGAGACTAGCCGGGGGATCCTACAATGAGCAGTTCTTC
V gene: TRBV12-3/TRBV12-4
clone size: .
D gene: TRBD2
J gene: TRBJ2-1

CDR3 protein: CASSPPSEGKNNEQFF
CDR3 DNA: TGTGCCAGCTCACCACCGAGTGAGGGGAAAAACAATGAGCAGTTCTTC
V gene: TRBV18
clone size: many
D gene: .
J gene: TRBJ2-1

CDR3 protein: CAWSVQGTAYGYTF
CDR3 DNA: TGTGCCTGGAGTGTACAGGGAACCGCCTATGGCTACACCTTC
V gene: TRBV30
clone size: many
D gene: .
J gene: TRBJ1-2

CDR3 protein: CATSDSGLAGAYNEQFF
CDR3 DNA: TGTGCCACCAGTGATTCTGGACTAGCGGGAGCGTACAATGAGCAGTTCTTC
V gene: TRBV24-1
clone size: many
D gene: TRBD2
J gene: TRBJ2-1

CDR3 protein: CASIRPASFQETQYF
CDR3 DNA: TGTGCCAGCATCCGACCGGCGAGTTTCCAAGAGACCCAGTACTTC
V gene: TRBV4-2
clone size: .
D gene: .
J gene: TRBJ2-5

CDR3 protein: CASSRRIGGEVANEKLFF
CDR3 DNA: TGTGCCAGTAGTAGAAGGATCGGGGGCGAAGTTGCTAATGAAAAACTGTTTTTT
V gene: TRBV19
clone size: .
D gene: .
J gene: TRBJ1-4

CDR3 protein: CAISESRSETQYF
CDR3 DNA: TGTGCCATCAGTGAGTCCCGGAGCGAGACCCAGTACTTC
V gene: TRBV10-3
clone size: few
D gene: .
J gene: TRBJ2-5

CDR3 protein: CSARAYGYTF
CDR3 DNA: TGCAGTGCTAGGGCGTATGGCTACACCTTC
V gene: TRBV20-1
clone size: many
D gene: .
J gene: TRBJ1-2

CDR3 protein: CASSLPSRIEQFF
CDR3 DNA: TGTGCCAGCAGCTTACCTTCTAGGATTGAGCAGTTCTTC
V gene: TRBV7-8
clone size: many
D gene: .
J gene: TRBJ2-1